This TCR beta chain was captured in a study of blood T cells in healthy people across ages (dated by TCRdb to 2015 to 2017). The study in broad terms: In model experiments, template switching captured about one uniquely barcoded TCR beta cDNA molecule for every two T cells. The study measured age-related changes in TCR beta repertoire diversity using deep sequencing normalized with unique cDNA molecular identifiers. The donors were divided into four age groups: young (average approximately 17 years), middle-aged (approximately 41), aged (about 56) and long-lived (roughly 82). To avoid experimental bias, donors of different ages were spread randomly across the sequencing lanes. Using the same blood draw, the study looked at two additional independent replicas of 1 million unique cDNA reads for two donors, one aged 18 to 30 and the other aged 80 or older. What the work shows at the level of the full study, not this receptor alone: As age increased, observed TCR beta diversity per million T cells dropped in a roughly linear way, and a significant reduction was already evident by age about 40. Estimates of total diversity from one million sequenced T cells were regarded as lower bounds and underestimates. The long-lived group showed more naive CD4+ T cells, fewer expanded clones and increased TCR diversity than the aged group, suggesting age selection. Bulk unsorted PBMC profiling prevented conclusive comparison of naive and antigen-experienced compartments. Because the CMV infection status of the donors was unknown, age-related changes in expanded clonotypes may potentially have been confounded. A strong correlation was found between observed TCR beta diversity and the percentage of naive T cells measured by flow cytometry.

Remarks on this clonotype: The target of this receptor is not known. Per-base qualities were not stored, and no clone one base away is much larger.

The library was made by 5' RACE. Sequencing took place on an Illumina HiSeq 2500. A second PCR of about 7 to 12 cycles was run with a J-beta primer mix and a sample-barcoded 5' primer. Each TCR beta cDNA molecule received a unique molecular identifier from a template-switch 5' adaptor carrying 12 random nucleotides. At least 2.5 million CDR3-containing paired-end reads were obtained from each sample. First-strand cDNA synthesis was performed from all RNA using the Mint cDNA synthesis kit, with priming by a TRBC-specific oligonucleotide. Following uracil-DNA glycosylase treatment, a first 18-cycle PCR with universal primers M1SS and BC2_uni_R was performed on all cDNA. The original pipeline was this. For normalization, 1 million high-quality reads were randomly selected from each sample, with every read carrying a distinct molecular identifier. Instead of being binned into consensus sequences, reads that shared molecular identifiers were thrown out. MiTCR, with a Q25 quality threshold and the strictest error-elimination algorithm, was used for CDR3 identification, clonotype clustering and error correction. A nonparametric unseen species model with Euler transformation was used to estimate a lower bound on total TCR beta diversity. The raw public reads went through TCRdb reprocessing: fastp at Q25, MiXCR clone calling, in-frame beta chains kept. Identical CDR3 protein sequences are pooled into one entry, listed with their most common genes and DNA. Clone size and V and J calls follow TCRdb, not the original study. The sample table shows 1.5 million to 2 million distinct CDR3 sequences, and around half are seen once. Approximately 2% of the sample is in the top ten clones.

From cysteine to phenylalanine, the CDR3 is 13 amino acids long. Solely the CDR3 DNA is kept, with 39 bases framed from the first base. Trimming removed 3 bases from V and 11 bases from J, leaving 16 bases between the germline ends. The 39 donors, aged 6 to 90 years, were systemically healthy Caucasian individuals from Russia. Approximately 10 milliliters of peripheral blood were collected from each donor into EDTA-treated Vacutainer tubes. Ficoll-Paque density-gradient centrifugation was used to isolate PBMCs, with at least 6.5 million per sample. Total RNA, at least 6 micrograms per sample, was extracted from PBMCs with Trizol reagent. The percentages of naive CD45RAhigh/CD27high T cells were determined by flow cytometry on a PBMC aliquot from every donor.

In this chain, TRBV12-3 or TRBV12-4 is recombined with TRBJ2-5, with TRBD2 as a weak D call on 5 bases. The source material was blood. The receptor was derived from a woman between 40 and 55 years old in good health. The CDR3 protein sequence reads: CASSFRFLGEQYF. The bases are TGTGCCAGCAGTTTTAGATTCCTTGGGGAGCAGTACTTC.